Reported below is one T cell receptor beta chain. This entry comes from a study of blood T cell repertoires in COVID-19. Whole-study context: Donors in the United States, Italy and Spain gave samples during acute or convalescent COVID-19. Sources were T cells, B-cell-depleted T cells, or PBMCs; the material itself was cDNA or gDNA.

Authors' methods: Amplified reference gene primers provided the basis for estimating nucleated cell counts. Data came from immunoSEQ multiplex PCR; TCRdb stores just in-frame clones and leaves some out. V and J calls and clone size follow that table, whereas D and trimming were derived from the DNA. The top ten clones hold approximately 1.5% of a sample with around 65,000 clones, approximately 91% of them seen once. Trimming at V came to 5 bases and at J to 2 bases, leaving 6 bases not matched to a gene. Germline CDR1 SGHTS, CDR2 YDEGEE. This CDR3 comprises 14 residues. This sequence originates from a human donor in a cohort sampled during active COVID-19. This chain joins TRBV5-8 and TRBJ2-7; 8 nucleotides agree with TRBD2. The specimen sequenced was peripheral blood. CDR3 nucleotides: TGTGCCAGCAGGTCACGCGGGAGGACCTACGAGCAGTACTTC. It encodes CASRSRGRTYEQYF.